This TCR beta chain originates from a study of beta chain features in type 1 diabetes. Regarding the study as a whole: Moderately but significantly shorter TCRB CDR3s were found in Type 1 diabetes patients in all four CD4+ subsets. Comparison showed that naive, central memory and Treg TCRB repertoires appeared more similar among patients than among healthy donors.

In the case of this clone: What it binds is unknown.

The germline CDR1 and CDR2 sequences are SGHRS and YFSETQ. The CDR3 is 14 amino acids. The V and J ends lost 4 bases and 1 base, in that order; junction bases with no gene match: 3. Expressed TCRB transcripts were sequenced because the entire RNA isolate underwent reverse transcription. Produced via immunoSEQ multiplex PCR; TCRdb's table is partial and in-frame only. The table lists 600,000 or so clones, around 11% of them singletons. V gene TRBV5-1 combines with J gene TRBJ1-2; TRBD1 agrees at 8 bases. The sequenced sample consisted of naive CD4+ T cells from blood. This TCR derives from a man aged 30-40 years with type 1 diabetes. CDR3 sequence reads: CASSGQGGNYGYTF. The DNA for the CDR3 is TGCGCCAGCAGCGGACAGGGTGGTAACTATGGCTACACCTTC.